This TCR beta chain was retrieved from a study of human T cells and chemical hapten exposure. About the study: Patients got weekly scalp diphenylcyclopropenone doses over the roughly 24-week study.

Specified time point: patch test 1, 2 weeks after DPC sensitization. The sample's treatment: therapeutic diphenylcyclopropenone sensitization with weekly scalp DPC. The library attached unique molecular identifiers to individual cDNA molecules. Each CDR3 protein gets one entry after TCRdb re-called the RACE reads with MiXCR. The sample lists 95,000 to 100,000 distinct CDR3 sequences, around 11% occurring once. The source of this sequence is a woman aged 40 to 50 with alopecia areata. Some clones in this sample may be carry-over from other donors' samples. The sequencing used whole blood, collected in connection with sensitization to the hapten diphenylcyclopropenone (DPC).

For the CDR3, the DNA is TGTGCCAGCAGCTTGGCGGACAGGGTTTTCGCCCAGTACTTC. It is translated as CASSLADRVFAQYF. The rearrangement links TRBV5-5 to TRBJ2-5, with 8 bases matching TRBD1. This CDR3 is 14 amino acids long. V shed 0 bases and J 9 bases; nucleotides not matched to a gene: 7. Germline V gene data show CDR1 as SGHKS and CDR2 as YYEKEE (reference sequence).